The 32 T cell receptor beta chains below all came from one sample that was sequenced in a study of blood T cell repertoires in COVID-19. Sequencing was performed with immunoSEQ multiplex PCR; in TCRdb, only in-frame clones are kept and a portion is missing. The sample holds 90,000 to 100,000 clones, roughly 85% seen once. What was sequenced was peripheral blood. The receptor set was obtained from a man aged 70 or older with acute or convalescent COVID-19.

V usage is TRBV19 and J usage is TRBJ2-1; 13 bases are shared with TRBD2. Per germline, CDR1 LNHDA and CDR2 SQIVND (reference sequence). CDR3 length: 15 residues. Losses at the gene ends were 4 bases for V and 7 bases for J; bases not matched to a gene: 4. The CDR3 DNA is TGTGCCAGTAGTAATGGACTAGCGGGGGATAATGAGCAGTTCTTC. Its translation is CASSNGLAGDNEQFF.

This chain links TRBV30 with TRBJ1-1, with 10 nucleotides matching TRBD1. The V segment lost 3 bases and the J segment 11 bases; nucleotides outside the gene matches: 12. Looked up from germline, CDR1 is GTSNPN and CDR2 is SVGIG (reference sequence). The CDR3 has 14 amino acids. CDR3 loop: CAWSAHGGTGEAFF. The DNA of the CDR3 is TGTGCCTGGAGCGCCCATGGGGGGACAGGGGAGGCTTTCTTT.

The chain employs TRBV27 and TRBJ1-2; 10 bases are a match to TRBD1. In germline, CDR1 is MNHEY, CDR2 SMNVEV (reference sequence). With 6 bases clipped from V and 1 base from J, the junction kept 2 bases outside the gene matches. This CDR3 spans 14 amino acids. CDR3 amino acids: CASRGQGLNYGYTF. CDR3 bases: TGTGCCAGCAGGGGACAGGGGCTTAACTATGGCTACACCTTC.

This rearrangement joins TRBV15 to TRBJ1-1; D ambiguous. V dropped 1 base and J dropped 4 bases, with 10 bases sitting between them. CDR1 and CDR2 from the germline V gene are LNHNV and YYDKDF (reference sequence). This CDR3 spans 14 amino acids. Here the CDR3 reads CATSRGQISTEAFF. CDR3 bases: TGTGCCACCAGCAGAGGACAAATCAGCACTGAAGCTTTCTTT.

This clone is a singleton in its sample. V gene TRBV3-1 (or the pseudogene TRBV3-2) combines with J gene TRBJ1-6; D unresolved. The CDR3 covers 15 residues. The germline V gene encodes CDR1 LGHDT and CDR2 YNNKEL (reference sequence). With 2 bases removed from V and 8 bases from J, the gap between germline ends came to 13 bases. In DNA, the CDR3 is TGTGCCAGCAGCCAACGAACCACTGATCATTCACCCCTCCACTTT. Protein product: CASSQRTTDHSPLHF.

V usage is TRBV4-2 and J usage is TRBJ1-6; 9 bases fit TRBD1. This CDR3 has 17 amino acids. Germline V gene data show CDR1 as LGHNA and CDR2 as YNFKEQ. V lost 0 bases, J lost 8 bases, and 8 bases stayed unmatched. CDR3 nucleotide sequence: TGTGCCAGCAGCCAAGAGAAGATTGGACAGGGGTATTCACCCCTCCACTTT. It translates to CASSQEKIGQGYSPLHF.

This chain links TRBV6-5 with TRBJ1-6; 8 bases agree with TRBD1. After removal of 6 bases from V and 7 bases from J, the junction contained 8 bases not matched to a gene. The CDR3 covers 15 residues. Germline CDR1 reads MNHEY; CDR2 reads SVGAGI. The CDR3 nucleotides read TGTGCCAGCAGACCCGGACAGGGAAGCAATTCACCCCTCCACTTT. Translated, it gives CASRPGQGSNSPLHF.

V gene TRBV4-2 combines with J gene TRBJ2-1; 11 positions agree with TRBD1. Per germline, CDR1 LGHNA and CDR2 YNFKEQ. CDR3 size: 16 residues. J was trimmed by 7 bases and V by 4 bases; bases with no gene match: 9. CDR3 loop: CASSRTDRGRKNEQFF. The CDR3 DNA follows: TGTGCCAGCAGCCGGACGGACAGGGGGCGCAAAAATGAGCAGTTCTTC.

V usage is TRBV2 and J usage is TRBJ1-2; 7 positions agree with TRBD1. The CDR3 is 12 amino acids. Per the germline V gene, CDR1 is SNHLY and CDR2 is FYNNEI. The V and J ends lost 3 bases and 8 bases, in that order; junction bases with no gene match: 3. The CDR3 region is CASSEYRGGYTF. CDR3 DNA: TGTGCCAGCAGTGAGTACAGGGGCGGCTACACCTTC.

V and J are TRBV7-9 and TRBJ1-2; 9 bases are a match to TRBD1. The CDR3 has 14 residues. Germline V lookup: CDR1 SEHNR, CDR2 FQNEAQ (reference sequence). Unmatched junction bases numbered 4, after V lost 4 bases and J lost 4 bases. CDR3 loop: CASSSTGGSYGYTF. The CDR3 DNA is TGTGCCAGCAGCTCTACAGGGGGCAGCTATGGCTACACCTTC.

CDR3 in DNA: TGTGCCAGCAGAATATCGGCGGGACAGGGAGGTTCACCCCTCCACTTT. The encoded protein is CASRISAGQGGSPLHF. This rearrangement joins TRBV27 to TRBJ1-6; 9 bases are a match to TRBD1. V lost 6 bases and J lost 9; bases outside the gene matches: 12. Germline values: CDR1 MNHEY, CDR2 SMNVEV (reference sequence). The CDR3 is made up of 16 amino acids.

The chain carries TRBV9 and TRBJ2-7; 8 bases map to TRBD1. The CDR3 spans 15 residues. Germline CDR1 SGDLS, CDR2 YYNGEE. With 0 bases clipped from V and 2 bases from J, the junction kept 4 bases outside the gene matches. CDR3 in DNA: TGTGCCAGCAGCGTAGGTCAGGGGGCAACCTACGAGCAGTACTTC. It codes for CASSVGQGATYEQYF. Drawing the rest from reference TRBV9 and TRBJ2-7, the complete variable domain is DSGVTQTPKHLITATGQRVTLRCSPRSGDLSVYWYQQSLDQGLQFLIQYYNGEERAKGNILERFSAQQFPDLHSELNLSSLELGDSALYFCASSVGQGATYEQYFGPGTRLTVT.

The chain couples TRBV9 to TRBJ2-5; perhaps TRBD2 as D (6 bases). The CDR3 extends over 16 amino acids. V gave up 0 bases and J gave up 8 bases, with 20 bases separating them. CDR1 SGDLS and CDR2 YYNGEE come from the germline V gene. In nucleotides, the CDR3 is TGTGCCAGCAGCGTAGCTCCCGGGCTAGCGCTTAGAACCCAGTACTTC. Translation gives CASSVAPGLALRTQYF.

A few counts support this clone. The CDR3 DNA follows: TGTGCCAGCAGGGCAGGGGCACGGGAAAAACTGTTTTTT. Protein product: CASRAGAREKLFF. The rearrangement links TRBV28 to TRBJ1-4, with D perhaps TRBD1 (6 bases). Germline V gene data show CDR1 as MDHEN and CDR2 as SYDVKM. This CDR3 has 13 residues. The V gene lost 6 bases and the J gene lost 8 bases, with 13 bases spanning the gap. Filled out from reference TRBV28 and TRBJ1-4, the complete variable domain reads DVKVTQSSRYLVKRTGEKVFLECVQDMDHENMFWYRQDPGLGLRLIYFSYDVKMKEKGDIPEGYSVSREKKERFSLILESASTNQTSMYLCASRAGAREKLFFGSGTQLSVL.

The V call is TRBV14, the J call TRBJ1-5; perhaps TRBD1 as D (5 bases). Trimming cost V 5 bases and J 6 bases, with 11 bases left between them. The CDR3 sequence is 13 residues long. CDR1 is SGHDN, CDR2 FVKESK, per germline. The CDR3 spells CASSRGGGQPQHF. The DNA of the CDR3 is TGTGCCAGCAGCAGGGGAGGCGGTCAGCCCCAGCATTTT.

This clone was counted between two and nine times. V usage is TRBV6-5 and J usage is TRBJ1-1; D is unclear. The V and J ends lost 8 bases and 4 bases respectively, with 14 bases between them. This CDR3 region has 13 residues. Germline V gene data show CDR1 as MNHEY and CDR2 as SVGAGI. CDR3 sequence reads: CASGKFEGTEAFF. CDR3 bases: TGTGCCAGCGGAAAGTTTGAGGGCACTGAAGCTTTCTTT.

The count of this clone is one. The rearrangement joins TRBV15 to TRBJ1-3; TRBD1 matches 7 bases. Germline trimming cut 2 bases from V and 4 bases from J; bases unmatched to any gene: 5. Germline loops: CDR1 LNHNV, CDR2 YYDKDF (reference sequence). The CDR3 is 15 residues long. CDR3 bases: TGTGCCACCAGCAGACTAAAGACAGGGGGAAACACCATATATTTT. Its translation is CATSRLKTGGNTIYF.

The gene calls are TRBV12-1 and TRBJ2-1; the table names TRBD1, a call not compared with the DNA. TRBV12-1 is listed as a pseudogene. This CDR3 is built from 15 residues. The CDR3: CASSFVDRIYNEQFF. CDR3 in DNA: TGTGCCAGCAGCTTTGTGGACAGGATCTACAATGAGCAGTTCTTC.

CDR3 nucleotide sequence: TGTGCCAGCAGCTTAGTATGGCAGTCCAGGGAGACCCAGTACTTC. Protein sequence: CASSLVWQSRETQYF. The chain couples TRBV7-8 to TRBJ2-5; D gene uncertain. The CDR3 is 15 residues long. Per the germline V gene, CDR1 is SGHVS and CDR2 is FQNEAQ. The V and J ends lost 1 base and 5 bases respectively, with 14 bases between them.

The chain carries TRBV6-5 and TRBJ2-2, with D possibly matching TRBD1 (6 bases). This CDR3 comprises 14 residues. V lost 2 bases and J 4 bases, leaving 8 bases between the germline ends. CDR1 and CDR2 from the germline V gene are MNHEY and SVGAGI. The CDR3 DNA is TGTGCCAGCAGTTACGACAGGTTCACCGGGGAGCTGTTTTTT. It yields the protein CASSYDRFTGELFF.

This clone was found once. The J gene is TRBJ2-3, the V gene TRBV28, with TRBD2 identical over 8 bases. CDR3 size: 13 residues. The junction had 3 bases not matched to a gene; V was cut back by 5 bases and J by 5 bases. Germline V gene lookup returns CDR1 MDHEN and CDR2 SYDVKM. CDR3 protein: CASSGLAGDTQYF. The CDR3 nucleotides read TGTGCCAGCAGTGGACTAGCAGGAGATACGCAGTATTTT.

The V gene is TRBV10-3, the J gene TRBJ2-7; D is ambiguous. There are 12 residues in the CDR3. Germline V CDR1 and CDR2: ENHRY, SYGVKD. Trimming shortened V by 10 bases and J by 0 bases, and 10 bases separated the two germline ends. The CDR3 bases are TGTGCCACAACTACAAGCTCCTACGAGCAGTACTTC. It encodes CATTTSSYEQYF.

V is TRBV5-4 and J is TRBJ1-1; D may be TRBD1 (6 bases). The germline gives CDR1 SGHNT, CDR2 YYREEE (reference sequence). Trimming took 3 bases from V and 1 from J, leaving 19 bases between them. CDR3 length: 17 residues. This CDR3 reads CASSYPGRQAGNTEAFF. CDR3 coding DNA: TGTGCCAGCAGCTACCCCGGTCGACAGGCAGGGAACACTGAAGCTTTCTTT.

CDR3 in DNA: TGTGCCAGCAGCCGCCGGGACACGCTCTCTGGAAACACCATATATTTT. It translates to CASSRRDTLSGNTIYF. This chain joins TRBV5-6 and TRBJ1-3, with D perhaps matching TRBD1 (6 bases). This CDR3 contains 16 residues. V lost 4 bases and J lost 0, with 14 bases in between. Germline assignment: CDR1 SGHDT and CDR2 YYEEEE.

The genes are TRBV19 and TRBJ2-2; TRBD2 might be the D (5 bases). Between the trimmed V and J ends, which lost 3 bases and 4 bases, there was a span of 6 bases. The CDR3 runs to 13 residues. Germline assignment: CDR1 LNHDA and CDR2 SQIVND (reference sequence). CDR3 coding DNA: TGTGCCAGTAGTATCGCGGGCACCGGGGAGCTGTTTTTT. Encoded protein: CASSIAGTGELFF.

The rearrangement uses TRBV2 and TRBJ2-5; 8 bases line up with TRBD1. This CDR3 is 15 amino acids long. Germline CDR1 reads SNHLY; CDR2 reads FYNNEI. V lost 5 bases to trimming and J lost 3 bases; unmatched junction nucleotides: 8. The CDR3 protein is CASSWVAGGEETQYF. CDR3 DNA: TGTGCCAGCAGTTGGGTGGCAGGGGGCGAAGAGACCCAGTACTTC.

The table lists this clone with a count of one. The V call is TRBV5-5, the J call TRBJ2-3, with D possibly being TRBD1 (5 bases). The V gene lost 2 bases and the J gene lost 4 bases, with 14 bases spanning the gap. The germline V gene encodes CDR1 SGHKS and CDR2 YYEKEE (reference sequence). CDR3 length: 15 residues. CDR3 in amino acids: CASSFALEGADTQYF. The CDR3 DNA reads TGTGCCAGCAGCTTCGCGCTGGAAGGGGCAGATACGCAGTATTTT. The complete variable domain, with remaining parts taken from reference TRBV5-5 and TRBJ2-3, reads DAGVTQSPTHLIKTRGQQVTLRCSPISGHKSVSWYQQVLGQGPQFIFQYYEKEERGRGNFPDRFSARQFPNYSSELNVNALLLGDSALYLCASSFALEGADTQYFGPGTRLTVL.

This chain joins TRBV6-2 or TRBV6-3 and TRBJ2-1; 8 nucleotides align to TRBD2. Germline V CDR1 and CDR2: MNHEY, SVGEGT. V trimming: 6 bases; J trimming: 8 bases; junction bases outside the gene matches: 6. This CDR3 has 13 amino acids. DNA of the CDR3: TGTGCCAGCAGCCCCGGGACTAGATATGAGCAGTTCTTC. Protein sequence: CASSPGTRYEQFF.

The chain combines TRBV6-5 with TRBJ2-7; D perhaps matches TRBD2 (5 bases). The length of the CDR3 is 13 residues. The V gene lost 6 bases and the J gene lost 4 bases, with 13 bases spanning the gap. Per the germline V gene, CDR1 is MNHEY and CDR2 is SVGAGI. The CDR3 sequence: CASRTDSGYEQYV. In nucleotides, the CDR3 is TGTGCCAGCAGGACGGACTCCGGGTACGAGCAGTACGTC.

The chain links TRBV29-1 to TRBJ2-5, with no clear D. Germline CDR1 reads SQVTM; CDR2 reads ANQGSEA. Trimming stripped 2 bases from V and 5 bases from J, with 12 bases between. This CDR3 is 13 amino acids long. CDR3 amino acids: CSVERRSQETQYF. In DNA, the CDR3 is TGCAGCGTTGAACGTCGAAGTCAGGAGACCCAGTACTTC.

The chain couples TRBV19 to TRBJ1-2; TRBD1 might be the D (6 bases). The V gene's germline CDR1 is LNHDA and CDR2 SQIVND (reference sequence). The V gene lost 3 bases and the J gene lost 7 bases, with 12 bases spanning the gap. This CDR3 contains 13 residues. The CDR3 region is CASSITTGPGYTF. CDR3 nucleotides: TGTGCCAGTAGTATCACGACAGGTCCTGGCTACACCTTC.

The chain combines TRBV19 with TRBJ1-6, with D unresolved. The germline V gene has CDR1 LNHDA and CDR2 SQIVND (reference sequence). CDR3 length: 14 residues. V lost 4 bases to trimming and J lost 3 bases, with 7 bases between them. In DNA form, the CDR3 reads TGTGCCAGTAGTAAAACGGTCTATAATTCACCCCTCCACTTT. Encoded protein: CASSKTVYNSPLHF.